The 25 T cell receptor beta chains presented below share a single source sample, sequenced in a study of lymphopenia after photon versus proton radiotherapy. Generated by immunoSEQ multiplex PCR, the TCRdb table keeps only in-frame clones and is missing some. The sample lists some 64,000 clones, 87% occurring once. The material was peripheral blood, obtained from a patient treated with proton-based radiotherapy. These receptors were obtained from a man at least 80 years old with esophageal cancer.

The chain combines TRBV6-4 with TRBJ1-2; no clear D gene. V was pared by 2 bases and J by 6 bases, with 10 bases between. Germline assignment: CDR1 MRHNA and CDR2 SNTAGT. The CDR3 has 13 residues. The CDR3 spells CASSDLPGDGYTF. CDR3 in DNA: TGTGCCAGCAGTGACCTGCCTGGGGATGGCTACACCTTC.

This sequence joins TRBV5-1 and TRBJ2-7; 8 nucleotides align to TRBD2. Per germline, CDR1 SGHRS and CDR2 YFSETQ. V was clipped by 0 bases and J by 0 bases; unmatched bases: 11. The CDR3 length is 18 residues. CDR3 DNA sequence: TGCGCCAGCAGCTTGGCCGGCGGGCTAGCGGGCCTCTCCTACGAGCAGTACTTC. The encoded protein is CASSLAGGLAGLSYEQYF.

This clone was seen just once. The chain has TRBV2 and TRBJ1-2; D is possibly TRBD1 (5 bases). From germline, CDR1 is SNHLY and CDR2 FYNNEI. V was shortened by 7 bases and J by 2 bases, with 14 bases between the two germline ends. The CDR3 sequence is 14 residues long. The CDR3 DNA reads TGTGCCAGCACGGCGGACACGACAAACTATGGCTACACCTTC. Protein sequence: CASTADTTNYGYTF. Variable domain in full (rest from reference TRBV2 and TRBJ1-2): EPEVTQTPSHQVTQMGQEVILRCVPISNHLYFYWYRQILGQKVEFLVSFYNNEISEKSEIFDDQFSVERPDGSNFTLKIRSTKLEDSAMYFCASTADTTNYGYTFGSGTRLTVV.

V is TRBV27 and J is TRBJ2-1; D may be TRBD2 (6 bases). CDR3 length equals 14 residues. Trimming stripped 5 bases from V and 7 bases from J, with 15 bases between. Germline CDR1 and CDR2: MNHEY and SMNVEV (reference sequence). CDR3 nucleotide sequence: TGTGCCAGCAGTATCTCTAATGGGGGGAATGAGCAGTTCTTC. Translated, it gives CASSISNGGNEQFF.

The V and J genes are TRBV29-1 and TRBJ1-1; D possibly corresponds to TRBD1 (5 bases). The CDR3 runs to 12 residues. The germline CDR1 and CDR2 sequences are SQVTM and ANQGSEA. Between the trimmed V and J ends, which lost 7 bases and 2 bases, there was a span of 11 bases. CDR3 DNA sequence: TGCAGCGCCCGGGACGTAAACACTGAAGCTTTCTTT. Encoded protein: CSARDVNTEAFF.

The chain combines TRBV7-2 with TRBJ1-1, with D unresolved. Trimming cost V 6 bases and J 5 bases, with 10 bases left between them. CDR1 is SGHTA, CDR2 FQGNSA, per germline. The CDR3 spans 12 residues. The CDR3 DNA reads as TGTGCCAGCAGTTCAATCCGGACTGAAGCTTTCTTT. Amino acid sequence: CASSSIRTEAFF.

In its sample, this clone was seen a few times. CDR3 coding DNA: TGTGCCAGTAAGACGGGACAGAGGAACACCGGGGAGCTGTTTTTT. Amino acids: CASKTGQRNTGELFF. This chain links TRBV19 with TRBJ2-2; TRBD1 matches at 7 bases. Germline-derived CDR1 and CDR2 are LNHDA and SQIVND (reference sequence). The CDR3 has 15 amino acids. V dropped 7 bases and J dropped 1; count of bases not matched to a gene: 6.

The chain recombines TRBV5-4 with TRBJ2-7; D is undetermined. Germline CDR1 reads SGHNT; CDR2 reads YYREEE (reference sequence). V dropped 7 bases and J dropped 0 bases, with 11 bases sitting between them. The CDR3 loop spans 13 amino acids. The CDR3 sequence is CASGVQFSYEQYF. CDR3 nucleotide sequence: TGTGCCAGCGGGGTACAATTCTCCTACGAGCAGTACTTC.

This rearrangement joins TRBV6-6 to TRBJ1-1, with a weak D call TRBD1 (6 bases). Germline V gene data show CDR1 as MNHNY and CDR2 as SVGAGI (reference sequence). Trimming removed 5 bases at V and 10 bases at J, with 17 bases between. This CDR3 comprises 13 residues. The CDR3: CASSAEPHRAAFF. For the CDR3, the DNA is TGTGCCAGCAGTGCCGAGCCCCACAGGGCAGCTTTCTTT.

In its sample, this clone was seen once. CDR3: CASSIMGQVAGWPQHF. The CDR3 coding sequence is TGTGCCAGTAGTATTATGGGACAGGTAGCCGGGTGGCCCCAGCATTTT. V is TRBV19 and J is TRBJ1-5; 8 nucleotides match TRBD1. Germline V gene data show CDR1 as LNHDA and CDR2 as SQIVND (reference sequence). The CDR3 is 16 residues long. J lost 9 bases, V lost 3 bases, and 13 bases had no gene match.

This clone appeared a single time. The V gene is TRBV7-2, the J gene TRBJ1-2; D perhaps matches TRBD1 (5 bases). V was cut by 5 bases and J by 5 bases, with 12 bases left in between. CDR1 SGHTA and CDR2 FQGNSA come from the germline V gene. This CDR3 spans 13 amino acids. As DNA, the CDR3 is TGTGCCAGCAGCGCGGGACGGGGATATGGCTACACCTTC. It is translated as CASSAGRGYGYTF.

This sequence joins TRBV7-6 and TRBJ2-7, with TRBD1 matching 9 bases. CDR1 and CDR2 (germline): SGHVS, FNYEAQ. This CDR3 has 14 residues. Germline trimming cut 5 bases from V and 6 bases from J; bases unmatched to any gene: 8. DNA for the CDR3: TGTGCCAGCAGCCCTCGGACAGGGGCGGGCGAGCAGTACTTC. The encoded protein is CASSPRTGAGEQYF.

The J gene is TRBJ1-6, the V gene TRBV7-8, with D unresolved. Trimming pared 5 bases from V and 14 bases from J, leaving 16 bases between. The germline gives CDR1 SGHVS, CDR2 FQNEAQ. The CDR3 length is 13 residues. Here the CDR3 DNA reads TGTGCCAGCAGCCCCGGACTGGCCGTAACCCTCCACTTT. This encodes CASSPGLAVTLHF.

V is TRBV5-5 and J is TRBJ2-1; 9 nucleotides align to TRBD2. CDR3 length equals 14 residues. CDR1 is SGHKS, CDR2 YYEKEE, per germline (reference sequence). Unmatched junction bases numbered 4, after V lost 2 bases and J lost 7 bases. DNA for the CDR3: TGTGCCAGCAGCTTAGGAGCGGGGGGTAATGAGCAGTTCTTC. It translates to CASSLGAGGNEQFF.

The chain is built from TRBV10-1 and TRBJ2-3; 9 nucleotides match TRBD2. Germline CDR1 is WNHNN and CDR2 is SYGVQD (reference sequence). The CDR3 is 16 amino acids. The V gene end was trimmed by 4 bases and the J gene end by 6 bases; junction bases not matched to a gene: 11. The CDR3 coding sequence is TGCGCCAGCAGTGCGGGTAGCGGGGGCTCCCGGGATACGCAGTATTTT. Protein sequence: CASSAGSGGSRDTQYF.

V and J are TRBV7-6 and TRBJ1-1; D is unclear. The V end lost 1 base, the J end lost 1 base, and 7 bases lay between the germline ends. This CDR3 region has 14 residues. The germline V gene encodes CDR1 SGHVS and CDR2 FNYEAQ. CDR3 sequence (DNA): TGTGCCAGCAGCTTAGATGCTGGGAACACTGAAGCTTTCTTT. It yields the protein CASSLDAGNTEAFF.

This sequence joins TRBV19 and TRBJ1-5; maybe TRBD1 (6 bases). CDR1 and CDR2 from the germline V gene are LNHDA and SQIVND (reference sequence). V gave up 4 bases and J gave up 1 base, with 17 bases separating them. The CDR3 extends over 17 amino acids. Written as DNA, the CDR3 is TGTGCCAGTAGTACTCTATTCAGGGGCGGGAGCAATCAGCCCCAGCATTTT. Translated, it gives CASSTLFRGGSNQPQHF.

This clone was detected once. The rearrangement uses TRBV19 and TRBJ2-7; 9 nucleotides align to TRBD2. Unmatched junction bases numbered 11, after V lost 11 bases and J lost 6 bases. The germline gives CDR1 LNHDA, CDR2 SQIVND (reference sequence). The length of the CDR3 is 13 residues. The CDR3 reads CASTLAGPGEQYF. DNA for the CDR3: TGTGCCTCGACCCTAGCGGGACCCGGCGAGCAGTACTTC. Full variable domain (missing parts from reference TRBV19 and TRBJ2-7): DGGITQSPKYLFRKEGQNVTLSCEQNLNHDAMYWYRQDPGQGLRLIYYSQIVNDFQKGDIAEGYSVSREKKESFPLTVTSAQKNPTAFYLCASTLAGPGEQYFGPGTRLTVT.

CDR3 region: CASSQQGNTEAFF. CDR3 nucleotides: TGTGCCAGCAGCCAACAGGGCAACACTGAAGCTTTCTTT. This chain uses TRBV7-2 with TRBJ1-1; weak D call: TRBD1 (6 bases). CDR3 length: 13 residues. V gave up 5 bases and J gave up 2 bases, with 9 bases separating them. Per the germline V gene, CDR1 is SGHTA and CDR2 is FQGNSA.

This chain uses TRBV29-1 with TRBJ1-2; D is perhaps TRBD1 (5 bases). This CDR3 has 17 residues. Trimming left V 3 bases short and J 0 bases short, with 20 bases between. Per the germline V gene, CDR1 is SQVTM and CDR2 is ANQGSEA. The DNA of the CDR3 is TGCAGCGTTGACTCCCTAGAGGAGGGGCAAACTAACTATGGCTACACCTTC. This encodes CSVDSLEEGQTNYGYTF. Full variable domain (outside the CDR3, taken from reference TRBV29-1 and TRBJ1-2): SAVISQKPSRDICQRGTSLTIQCQVDSQVTMMFWYRQQPGQSLTLIATANQGSEATYESGFVIDKFPISRPNLTFSTLTVSNMSPEDSSIYLCSVDSLEEGQTNYGYTFGSGTRLTVV.

The genes are TRBV2 and TRBJ2-7, with 7 bases matching TRBD2. The CDR3 sequence is 13 residues long. The germline V gene encodes CDR1 SNHLY and CDR2 FYNNEI. The CDR3 spells CALKRRIAGEQYF. The CDR3 DNA follows: TGTGCTTTAAAGCGGAGGATAGCGGGCGAGCAGTACTTC.

This chain links TRBV5-6 with TRBJ2-7; TRBD1 aligns across 7 bases. Germline V lookup: CDR1 SGHDT, CDR2 YYEEEE. V lost 3 bases to trimming and J lost 6 bases; unmatched junction nucleotides: 6. This CDR3 has 13 amino acids. The CDR3 region has the DNA TGTGCCAGCAGCTATTGGGACAGCGGCGAGCAGTACTTC. As protein: CASSYWDSGEQYF. Full variable domain (missing parts from reference TRBV5-6 and TRBJ2-7): DAGVTQSPTHLIKTRGQQVTLRCSPKSGHDTVSWYQQALGQGPQFIFQYYEEEERQRGNFPDRFSGHQFPNYSSELNVNALLLGDSALYLCASSYWDSGEQYFGPGTRLTVT.

The chain recombines TRBV7-7 with TRBJ2-7; a possible D gene is TRBD2 (5 bases). Germline-derived CDR1 and CDR2 are SSHAT and FNYEAQ (reference sequence). CDR3 length: 16 amino acids. Trimming took 1 base from V and 4 from J, leaving 17 bases between them. The CDR3 DNA follows: TGTGCCAGCAGCTTAGGGGGAGTAGGTTCAGGATACGAGCAGTACTTC. This translates into CASSLGGVGSGYEQYF.

CDR3 residues: CASSFDSTYEQYF. The CDR3 DNA is TGTGCCAGCAGCTTCGACTCAACCTACGAGCAGTACTTC. J is TRBJ2-7 and V is TRBV5-6; D ambiguous. This CDR3 region has 13 residues. CDR1 is SGHDT, CDR2 YYEEEE, per germline. V lost 2 bases and J lost 2, with 8 bases in between.

The CDR3 coding sequence is TGTGCCAGCAGCGTAGACGCGGAAGGGGAAGATACGCAGTATTTT. Amino acids: CASSVDAEGEDTQYF. The gene calls are TRBV9 and TRBJ2-3; D might be TRBD1 (5 bases). Germline CDR1 and CDR2: SGDLS and YYNGEE. The CDR3 has 15 residues. Between the trimmed V and J ends, which lost 0 bases and 5 bases, there was a span of 13 bases.